This T cell receptor (beta chain) was observed in a study of shared clonotypes between healthy human individuals. Study conclusions and caveats: Sequencing depth was predicted to influence how clonotypes are shared among donors. Researchers sampled blood only, noting tissue repertoires likely differ. Rarefaction showed that sequencing of sorted subsets was incomplete (despite large depth).

Concerning this clone itself: What it binds is not known.

The data were produced by immunoSEQ multiplex PCR, yet TCRdb's version contains in-frame clones alone and is incomplete. The table includes 150,000 to 200,000 clones, 90% to 95% detected once. The V segment lost 0 bases and the J segment 5 bases; nucleotides outside the gene matches: 2. CDR3 length: 15 amino acids. The germline V gene encodes CDR1 LNHDA and CDR2 SQIVND (reference sequence). Sequences were obtained from naive CD4+ T cells sorted from blood. Indicated subset: CD45RA+ positively selected. V is TRBV19 and J is TRBJ2-3, with 10 positions matching TRBD2. The clonotype was recovered from a woman in her twenties or thirties in good health. CDR3: CASSIETSGLDTQYF. In DNA form, the CDR3 reads TGTGCCAGTAGTATAGAGACTAGCGGGTTAGATACGCAGTATTTT.